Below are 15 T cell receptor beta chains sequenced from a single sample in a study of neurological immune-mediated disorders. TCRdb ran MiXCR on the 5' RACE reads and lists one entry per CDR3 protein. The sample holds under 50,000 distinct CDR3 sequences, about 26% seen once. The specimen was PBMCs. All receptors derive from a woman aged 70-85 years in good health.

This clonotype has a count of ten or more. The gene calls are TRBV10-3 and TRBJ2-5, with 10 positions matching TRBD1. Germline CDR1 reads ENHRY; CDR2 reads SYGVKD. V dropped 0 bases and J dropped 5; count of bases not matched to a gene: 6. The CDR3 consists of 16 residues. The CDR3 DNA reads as TGTGCCATCAGTGAGTCCGTGACAGGGGGCTGGGAGACCCAGTACTTC. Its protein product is CAISESVTGGWETQYF.

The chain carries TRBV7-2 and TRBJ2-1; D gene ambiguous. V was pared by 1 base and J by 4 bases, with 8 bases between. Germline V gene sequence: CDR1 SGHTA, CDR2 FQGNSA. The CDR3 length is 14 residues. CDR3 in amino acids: CASSLDWGYNEQFF. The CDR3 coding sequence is TGTGCCAGCAGCTTAGATTGGGGTTACAATGAGCAGTTCTTC. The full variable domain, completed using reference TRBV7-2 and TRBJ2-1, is GAGVSQSPSNKVTEKGKDVELRCDPISGHTALYWYRQSLGQGLEFLIYFQGNSAPDKSGLPSDRFSAERTGGSVSTLTIQRTQQEDSAVYLCASSLDWGYNEQFFGPGTRLTVL.

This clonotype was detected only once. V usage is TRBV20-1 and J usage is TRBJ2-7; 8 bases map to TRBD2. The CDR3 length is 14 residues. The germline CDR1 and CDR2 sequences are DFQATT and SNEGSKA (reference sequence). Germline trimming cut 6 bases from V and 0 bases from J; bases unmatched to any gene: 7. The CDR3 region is CSAHTSGSSYEQYF. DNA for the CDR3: TGCAGTGCACATACTAGCGGTAGCTCCTACGAGCAGTACTTC.

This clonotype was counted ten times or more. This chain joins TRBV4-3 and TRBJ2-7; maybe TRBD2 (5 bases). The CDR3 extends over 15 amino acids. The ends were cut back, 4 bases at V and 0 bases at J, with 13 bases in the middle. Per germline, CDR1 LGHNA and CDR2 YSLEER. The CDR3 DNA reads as TGCGCCAGCAGCCTCCGGGCGGGCAGCTCCTACGAGCAGTACTTC. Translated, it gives CASSLRAGSSYEQYF.

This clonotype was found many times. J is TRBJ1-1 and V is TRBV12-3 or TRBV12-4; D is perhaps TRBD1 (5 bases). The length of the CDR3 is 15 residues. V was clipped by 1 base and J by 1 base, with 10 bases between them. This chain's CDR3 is CASSLGLGRNTEAFF. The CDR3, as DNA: TGTGCCAGCAGTTTAGGTCTGGGGCGGAACACTGAAGCTTTCTTT.

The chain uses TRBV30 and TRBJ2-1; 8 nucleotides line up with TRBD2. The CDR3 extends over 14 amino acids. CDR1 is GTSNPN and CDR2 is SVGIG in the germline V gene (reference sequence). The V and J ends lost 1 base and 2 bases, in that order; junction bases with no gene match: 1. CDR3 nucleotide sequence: TGTGCCTGGAGTGGTAGCGGGACCTACAATGAGCAGTTCTTC. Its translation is CAWSGSGTYNEQFF.

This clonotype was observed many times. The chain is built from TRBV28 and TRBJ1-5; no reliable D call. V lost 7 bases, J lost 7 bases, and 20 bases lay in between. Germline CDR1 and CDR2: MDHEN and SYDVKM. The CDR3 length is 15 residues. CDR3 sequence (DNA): TGTGCCAGCAAGACGCCGGCGGGGTCTAGGCAGCCCCAGCATTTT. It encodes CASKTPAGSRQPQHF. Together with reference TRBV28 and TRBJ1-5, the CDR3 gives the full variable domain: DVKVTQSSRYLVKRTGEKVFLECVQDMDHENMFWYRQDPGLGLRLIYFSYDVKMKEKGDIPEGYSVSREKKERFSLILESASTNQTSMYLCASKTPAGSRQPQHFGDGTRLSIL.

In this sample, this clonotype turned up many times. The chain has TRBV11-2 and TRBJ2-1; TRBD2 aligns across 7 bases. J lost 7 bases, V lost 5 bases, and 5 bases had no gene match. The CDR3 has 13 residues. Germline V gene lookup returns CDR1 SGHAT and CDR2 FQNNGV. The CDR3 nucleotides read TGTGCCAGCAGCCTCTTCGGGGGGAATGAGCAGTTCTTC. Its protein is CASSLFGGNEQFF. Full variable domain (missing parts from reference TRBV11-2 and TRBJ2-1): EAGVAQSPRYKIIEKRQSVAFWCNPISGHATLYWYQQILGQGPKLLIQFQNNGVVDDSQLPKDRFSAERLKGVDSTLKIQPAKLEDSAVYLCASSLFGGNEQFFGPGTRLTVL.

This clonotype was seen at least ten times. The CDR3 nucleotides are TGCGCCAGCAGCAAGGGGACAGGGGGCACTGAAGCTTTCTTT. Translation gives CASSKGTGGTEAFF. The rearrangement joins TRBV5-1 to TRBJ1-1, with 11 bases identical to TRBD1. Germline values: CDR1 SGHRS, CDR2 YFSETQ. V was pared by 4 bases and J by 4 bases, with 3 bases of the junction left unmatched. The CDR3 covers 14 residues.

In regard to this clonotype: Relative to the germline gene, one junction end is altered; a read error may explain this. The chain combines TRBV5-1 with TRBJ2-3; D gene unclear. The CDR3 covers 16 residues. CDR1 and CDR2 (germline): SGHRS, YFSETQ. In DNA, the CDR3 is TGCGCCATCAGCTGTCGTTCAGACACTAGCACAGATACGCAGTATTTT. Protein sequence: CAISCRSDTSTDTQYF. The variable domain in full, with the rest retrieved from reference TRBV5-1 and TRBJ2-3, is KAGVTQTPRYLIKTRGQQVTLSCSPISGHRSVSWYQQTPGQGLQFLFEYFSETQRNKGNFPGRFSGRQFSNSRSEMNVSTLELGDSALYLCAISCRSDTSTDTQYFGPGTRLTVL.

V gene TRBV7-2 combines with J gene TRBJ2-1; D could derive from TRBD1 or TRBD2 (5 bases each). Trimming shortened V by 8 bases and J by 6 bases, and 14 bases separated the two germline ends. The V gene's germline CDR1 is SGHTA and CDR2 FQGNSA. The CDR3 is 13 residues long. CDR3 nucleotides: TGTGCCAGCGCCCGGGGCAGGGTCAATGAGCAGTTCTTC. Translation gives CASARGRVNEQFF.

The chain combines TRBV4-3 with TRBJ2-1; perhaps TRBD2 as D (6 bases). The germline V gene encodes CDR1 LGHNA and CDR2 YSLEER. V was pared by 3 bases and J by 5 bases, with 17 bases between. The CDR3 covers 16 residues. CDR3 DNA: TGCGCCAGCAGCCATCTCGTGGGGGGTTCGCACAATGAGCAGTTCTTC. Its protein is CASSHLVGGSHNEQFF.

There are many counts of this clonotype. The CDR3 nucleotides are TGTGCCAGCAGTTTAAATGGGGGGAGCAATCAGCCCCAGCATTTT. Protein product: CASSLNGGSNQPQHF. This sequence joins TRBV27 and TRBJ1-5; perhaps TRBD1 as D (5 bases). Per germline, CDR1 MNHEY and CDR2 SMNVEV (reference sequence). V was clipped by 2 bases and J by 1 base, with 9 bases between them. CDR3 length: 15 amino acids.

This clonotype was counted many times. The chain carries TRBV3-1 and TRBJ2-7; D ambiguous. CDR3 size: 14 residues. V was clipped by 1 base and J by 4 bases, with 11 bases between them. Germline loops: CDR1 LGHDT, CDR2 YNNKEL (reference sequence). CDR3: CASSQVLASYEQYF. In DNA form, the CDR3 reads TGTGCCAGCAGCCAAGTATTGGCTTCTTACGAGCAGTACTTC.

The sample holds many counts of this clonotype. CDR3 residues: CASSLRDRVSEAFF. CDR3 DNA sequence: TGTGCCAGCAGCTTACGGGACAGGGTGTCAGAAGCTTTCTTT. J is TRBJ1-1 and V is TRBV7-8; 9 positions agree with TRBD1. CDR1 and CDR2 from the germline V gene are SGHVS and FQNEAQ. There are 14 residues in the CDR3. Trimming at V came to 2 bases and at J to 8 bases, leaving 6 bases not matched to a gene.